The 20 T cell receptor beta chains listed next were all sequenced from one sample in a study of T cells in Graves' hyperthyroidism and ophthalmopathy. The source material, RNA transcripts, was used to amplify TCR beta CDR3 regions. First-round RT-PCR of the TCR CDR3 relied on the HTBI primer set. TCRdb used MiXCR to reprocess the multiplex PCR reads, holding one entry per CDR3 protein. The table has roughly 650,000 distinct CDR3 sequences, around 15% seen once. The source material was blood. The receptors were gathered from a woman aged 40 to 55 with Graves' ophthalmopathy.

This clonotype has ten or more counts. The genes are TRBV11-2 and TRBJ2-2, with 13 bases identical to TRBD2. Germline CDR1 and CDR2: SGHAT and FQNNGV. This CDR3 has 20 amino acids. Losses at the gene ends were 4 bases for V and 4 bases for J; bases not matched to a gene: 15. CDR3 bases: TGTGCCAGCAGCTCCATTAAGGCCCCGGGACTAGCGGGGCGCACCGGGGAGCTGTTTTTT. Translation: CASSSIKAPGLAGRTGELFF.

Ten or more counts support this clonotype. This chain uses TRBV6-1 with TRBJ2-5; 7 bases are shared with TRBD1. The CDR3 runs 12 residues. V lost 8 bases to trimming and J lost 4 bases; unmatched junction nucleotides: 4. Germline CDR1 and CDR2: MNHNS and SASEGT. CDR3 residues: CASGDSLETQYF. CDR3 nucleotides: TGTGCCAGCGGGGACAGCCTAGAGACCCAGTACTTC.

This clonotype was seen more than once but under ten times. The chain is built from TRBV18 and TRBJ2-5; 13 nucleotides match TRBD2. Germline CDR1 KGHSH, CDR2 LQKENI. Trimming removed 3 bases from V and 5 bases from J; junction bases left unmatched: 12. The CDR3 extends over 18 amino acids. CDR3 sequence reads: CASSPSGLAGAEDETQYF. For the CDR3, the DNA is TGTGCCAGCTCACCGAGTGGACTAGCGGGGGCCGAGGATGAGACCCAGTACTTC.

This clonotype was detected a few times. V usage is TRBV28 and J usage is TRBJ1-4, with D unclear. Germline lookup yields CDR1 MDHEN and CDR2 SYDVKM. The CDR3 extends over 13 amino acids. The V end lost 10 bases, the J end lost 0 bases, and 9 bases lay between the germline ends. The CDR3 sequence is CAIGPTTNEKLFF. The CDR3 bases are TGTGCCATCGGACCCACAACTAATGAAAAACTGTTTTTT.

CDR3 bases: TGCAGCGTTGGAGGGGGGCGCGAGCAGTTCTTC. Protein sequence: CSVGGGREQFF. The chain links TRBV29-1 to TRBJ2-1; D could derive from TRBD1 or TRBD2 (6 bases each). CDR1 and CDR2 from the germline V gene are SQVTM and ANQGSEA. The CDR3 totals 11 residues. Trimming took 4 bases from V and 10 from J, leaving 11 bases between them.

This clonotype appeared many times. The J gene is TRBJ2-5, the V gene TRBV20-1; D possibly corresponds to TRBD2 (5 bases). Germline V gene data show CDR1 as DFQATT and CDR2 as SNEGSKA (reference sequence). V gave up 3 bases and J gave up 3 bases, with 11 bases separating them. This CDR3 region has 13 residues. The CDR3 region has the DNA TGCAGTGCTAGCTGGACTCCCAAAGAGACCCAGTACTTC. Translation gives CSASWTPKETQYF.

This clonotype turned up a few times. This sequence joins TRBV6-2 or TRBV6-3 and TRBJ2-2; D is perhaps TRBD1 or TRBD2 (5 bases each). Per the germline V gene, CDR1 is MNHEY and CDR2 is SVGEGT. Trimming shortened V by 4 bases and J by 3 bases, and 18 bases separated the two germline ends. CDR3 length: 17 amino acids. The CDR3 reads CASSLYWGSRDTGELFF. The DNA for the CDR3 is TGTGCCAGCAGTTTGTATTGGGGGTCGCGTGACACCGGGGAGCTGTTTTTT.

This clonotype has more than one count but fewer than ten. The chain uses TRBV6-1 and TRBJ2-1, with D possibly being TRBD1 (6 bases). CDR3 size: 15 residues. From germline, CDR1 is MNHNS and CDR2 SASEGT. Trimming left V 6 bases short and J 10 bases short, with 22 bases between. The CDR3 region is CASSTGQYLLQEQFF. The CDR3 nucleotides read TGTGCCAGCAGCACCGGACAGTATCTCCTTCAGGAGCAGTTCTTC.

This clonotype has at least ten counts. The CDR3 loop reads CSARETRGARYYEQYF. CDR3 DNA: TGCAGTGCTAGAGAAACCCGAGGAGCGAGATACTACGAGCAGTACTTC. This sequence joins TRBV20-1 and TRBJ2-7; no clear D gene. V lost 0 bases, J lost 3 bases, and 18 bases lay in between. The CDR3 is 16 amino acids. Looked up from germline, CDR1 is DFQATT and CDR2 is SNEGSKA (reference sequence).

This clonotype showed up just a few times. V is TRBV18 and J is TRBJ2-1, with D possibly matching TRBD1 (6 bases). Germline CDR1 is KGHSH and CDR2 is LQKENI. This CDR3 spans 16 amino acids. V was cut by 1 base and J by 7 bases, with 17 bases left in between. The CDR3 nucleotides read TGTGCCAGCTCACCACAGGGCCCTACCCAGGGGAATGAGCAGTTCTTC. Its protein product is CASSPQGPTQGNEQFF.

This clonotype was observed at least ten times. The rearrangement uses TRBV6-1 and TRBJ1-2; D gene uncertain. This CDR3 has 14 residues. Germline CDR1 and CDR2: MNHNS and SASEGT. V was clipped by 6 bases and J by 4 bases, with 15 bases between them. The CDR3: CASRRSTSFYGYTF. CDR3 in DNA: TGTGCCAGCAGACGTAGCACAAGCTTCTATGGCTACACCTTC.

Many counts were recorded for this clonotype. V usage is TRBV27 and J usage is TRBJ1-1; tentative D call: TRBD1 (5 bases). V dropped 5 bases and J dropped 0 bases, with 16 bases sitting between them. The CDR3 consists of 16 residues. CDR1 is MNHEY, CDR2 SMNVEV, per germline (reference sequence). The CDR3 here is CASSRDGSRMNTEAFF. CDR3 bases: TGTGCCAGCAGTAGGGACGGTAGTCGTATGAACACTGAAGCTTTCTTT.

This clonotype has a handful of counts. The rearrangement joins TRBV6-1 to TRBJ1-1, with no clear D. This CDR3 spans 11 amino acids. V lost 10 bases and J lost 6, with 12 bases in between. Germline CDR1 reads MNHNS; CDR2 reads SASEGT. The CDR3 nucleotides read TGTGCCACCCTGCGGGCAGCTGAAGCTTTCTTT. Amino acid sequence: CATLRAAEAFF.

Written as DNA, the CDR3 is TGTGCCACCTGCGCCCTGGGGGCTGAAGCTTTCTTT. Translation gives CATCALGAEAFF. The chain recombines TRBV28 with TRBJ1-1; possible D gene TRBD1, 5 bases. CDR3 length: 12 residues. Trimming removed 10 bases at V and 6 bases at J, with 15 bases between. CDR1 and CDR2 from the germline V gene are MDHEN and SYDVKM.

In this sample, this clonotype turned up once. Since a much larger clone is just one base distant, this may be a read error. The chain employs TRBV10-3 and TRBJ1-5; a weak D match, TRBD1 (6 bases). The germline V gene has CDR1 ENHRY and CDR2 SYGVKD. The CDR3 is made up of 13 amino acids. Trimming left V 8 bases short and J 3 bases short, with 11 bases between. CDR3 nucleotides: TGTGCCATCGGTCGGGACAACAATCAGCCCCAGCATTTT. Translation: CAIGRDNNQPQHF.

The sample holds many counts of this clonotype. The V gene is TRBV6-1, the J gene TRBJ2-3, with TRBD2 matching over 13 bases. CDR3 size: 16 residues. CDR1 MNHNS and CDR2 SASEGT come from the germline V gene. Unmatched junction bases numbered 9, after V lost 4 bases and J lost 8 bases. The CDR3 spells CASSGPLAGGPGTQYF. CDR3 nucleotide sequence: TGTGCCAGCAGTGGCCCACTAGCGGGAGGGCCGGGTACGCAGTATTTT.

In this sample, this clonotype turned up a few times. The chain carries TRBV18 and TRBJ2-5; no definite D call. The CDR3 runs to 15 residues. Between the trimmed V and J ends, which lost 5 bases and 0 bases, there was a span of 13 bases. The germline V gene encodes CDR1 KGHSH and CDR2 LQKENI. This CDR3 reads CASSAGGWYQETQYF. CDR3 DNA sequence: TGTGCCAGCTCAGCCGGCGGTTGGTACCAAGAGACCCAGTACTTC.

This clonotype was seen ten or more times. This chain links TRBV3-1 with TRBJ2-3; D is uncertain. Trimming shortened V by 4 bases and J by 6 bases, and 11 bases separated the two germline ends. The germline CDR1 and CDR2 sequences are LGHDT and YNNKEL (reference sequence). The CDR3 length is 13 residues. CDR3 protein: CASSRAKGDTQYF. In DNA, the CDR3 is TGTGCCAGCAGCCGCGCGAAAGGGGATACGCAGTATTTT.

This clonotype showed up just a few times. V gene TRBV11-2 combines with J gene TRBJ1-1; 9 nucleotides align to TRBD1. This CDR3 contains 16 residues. Germline assignment: CDR1 SGHAT and CDR2 FQNNGV. V shed 5 bases and J 6 bases; nucleotides not matched to a gene: 13. This CDR3 is CASSPDAGTGRSEAFF. As DNA, the CDR3 is TGTGCCAGCAGCCCAGACGCCGGGACAGGGCGGTCTGAAGCTTTCTTT.

This clonotype appeared many times. This chain connects TRBV11-2 to TRBJ1-2; TRBD1 matches 7 bases. The CDR3 consists of 14 residues. Germline V lookup: CDR1 SGHAT, CDR2 FQNNGV. Trimming removed 5 bases from V and 0 bases from J; junction bases left unmatched: 3. CDR3 amino acids: CASSPTGSNYGYTF. CDR3 in DNA: TGTGCCAGCAGCCCGACAGGGTCTAACTATGGCTACACCTTC.